These T cell receptor beta chains were read from a single sample in a study of T-cell memory formation after mild COVID-19. MiXCR, applied by TCRdb to the 5' RACE reads, yields one record per CDR3 protein. Here the sample spans about 310,000 distinct CDR3 sequences, 15% being singletons. The sequencing input was PBMCs or a T cell subset sorted from them (not recorded which). Receptors were obtained from a man between 18 and 29 years old who had mild COVID-19 (a few samples of this study predate the infection). Cell type and time point are not known. Each CDR3 is given with its conserved first and last residue. Each record gives: CDR3 protein, J gene, V gene, clone size. The size field is filled for only some rows; it gives once, few, many or a size class.

CDR3: CASSAEEGQPQHF; J: TRBJ1-5; V: TRBV6-1; size: once
CDR3: CASTQPGGADTEAFF; J: TRBJ1-1; V: TRBV7-9; size: few
CDR3: CAWSSTRGQETQYF; J: TRBJ2-5; V: TRBV30; size: few
CDR3: CASSLARDTRTATNEKLFF; J: TRBJ1-4; V: TRBV5-1; size: .
CDR3: CSARPGQGTSYEQYF; J: TRBJ2-7; V: TRBV20-1; size: few
CDR3: CASSLWQGMNTEAFF; J: TRBJ1-1; V: TRBV7-9; size: .
CDR3: CSARGTELKYEQYF; J: TRBJ2-7; V: TRBV20-1; size: .
CDR3: CASSQDAGSNQPQHF; J: TRBJ1-5; V: TRBV4-1; size: .
CDR3: CASSPNGHLNTEAFF; J: TRBJ1-1; V: TRBV4-3; size: few
CDR3: CASSAADPWAEAFF; J: TRBJ1-1; V: TRBV10-1; size: .
CDR3: CASSETSTGELFF; J: TRBJ2-2; V: TRBV6-4; size: many
CDR3: CASSPGLAGEQFF; J: TRBJ2-1; V: TRBV6-1; size: .
CDR3: CASSFLSGGPLGDTQYF; J: TRBJ2-3; V: TRBV5-6; size: many
CDR3: CASSQVGLLETQYF; J: TRBJ2-5; V: TRBV4-1; size: .
CDR3: CASSTGANTGELFF; J: TRBJ2-2; V: TRBV5-1; size: many
CDR3: CASSYSVYEQYF; J: TRBJ2-7; V: TRBV6-2/TRBV6-3; size: .
CDR3: CASSLKAPDSYNEQFF; J: TRBJ2-1; V: TRBV7-3; size: few
CDR3: CATSVADRGQRDTQYF; J: TRBJ2-3; V: TRBV24-1; size: .
CDR3: CASSLVGRAGNTIYF; J: TRBJ1-3; V: TRBV11-2; size: few